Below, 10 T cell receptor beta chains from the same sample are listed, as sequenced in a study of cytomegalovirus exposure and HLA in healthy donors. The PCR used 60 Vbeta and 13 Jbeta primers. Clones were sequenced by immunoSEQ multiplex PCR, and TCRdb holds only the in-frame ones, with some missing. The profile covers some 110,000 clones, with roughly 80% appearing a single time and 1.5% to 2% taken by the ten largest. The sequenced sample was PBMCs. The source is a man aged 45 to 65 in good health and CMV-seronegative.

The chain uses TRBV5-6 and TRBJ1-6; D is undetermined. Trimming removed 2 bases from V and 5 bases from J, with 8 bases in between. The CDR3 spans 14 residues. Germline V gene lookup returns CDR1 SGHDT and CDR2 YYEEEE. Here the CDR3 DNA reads TGTGCCAGCAGCTTTAAGCCGAATAATTCACCCCTCCACTTT. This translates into CASSFKPNNSPLHF. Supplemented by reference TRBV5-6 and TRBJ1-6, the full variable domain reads DAGVTQSPTHLIKTRGQQVTLRCSPKSGHDTVSWYQQALGQGPQFIFQYYEEEERQRGNFPDRFSGHQFPNYSSELNVNALLLGDSALYLCASSFKPNNSPLHFGNGTRLTVT.

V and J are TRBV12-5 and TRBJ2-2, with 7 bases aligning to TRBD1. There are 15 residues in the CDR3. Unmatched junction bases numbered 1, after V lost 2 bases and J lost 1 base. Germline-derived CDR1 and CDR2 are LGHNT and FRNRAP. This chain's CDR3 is CASGLWTGNTGELFF. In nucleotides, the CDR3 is TGTGCTAGTGGTTTGTGGACAGGGAACACCGGGGAGCTGTTTTTT.

Here the CDR3 DNA reads TGTGCCAGTACCACAGGAGTTTTTCAGCCCCAGCATTTT. It yields the protein CASTTGVFQPQHF. V and J are TRBV19 and TRBJ1-5, with D possibly TRBD1 on 5 matching bases. The germline V gene encodes CDR1 LNHDA and CDR2 SQIVND (reference sequence). Trimming stripped 7 bases from V and 6 bases from J, with 13 bases between. The CDR3 has 13 amino acids.

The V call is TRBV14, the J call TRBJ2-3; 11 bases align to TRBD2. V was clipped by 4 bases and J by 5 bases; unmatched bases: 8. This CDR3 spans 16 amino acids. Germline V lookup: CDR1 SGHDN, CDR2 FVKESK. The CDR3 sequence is CASSPLAGGRVDTQYF. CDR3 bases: TGTGCCAGCAGCCCATTAGCGGGGGGGCGAGTAGATACGCAGTATTTT.

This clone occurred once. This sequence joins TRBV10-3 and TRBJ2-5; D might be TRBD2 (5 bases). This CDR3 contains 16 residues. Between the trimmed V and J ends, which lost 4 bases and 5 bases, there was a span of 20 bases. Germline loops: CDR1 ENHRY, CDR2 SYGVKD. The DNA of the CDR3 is TGTGCCATCAGTGGGAAGGAGGTGACGGTTCAGGAGACCCAGTACTTC. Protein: CAISGKEVTVQETQYF.

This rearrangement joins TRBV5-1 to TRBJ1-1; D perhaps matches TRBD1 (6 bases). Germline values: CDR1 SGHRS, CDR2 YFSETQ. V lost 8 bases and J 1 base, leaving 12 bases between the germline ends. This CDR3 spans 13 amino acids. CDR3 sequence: CASRQVTNTEAFF. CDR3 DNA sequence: TGCGCCAGTCGACAGGTCACGAACACTGAAGCTTTCTTT.

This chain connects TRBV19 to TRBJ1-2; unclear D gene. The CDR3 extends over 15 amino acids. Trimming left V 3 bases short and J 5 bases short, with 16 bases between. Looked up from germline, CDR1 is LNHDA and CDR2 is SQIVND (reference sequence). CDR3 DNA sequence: TGTGCCAGTAGTATCCCGGGAGCGGCCAGATATGGCTACACCTTC. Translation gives CASSIPGAARYGYTF.

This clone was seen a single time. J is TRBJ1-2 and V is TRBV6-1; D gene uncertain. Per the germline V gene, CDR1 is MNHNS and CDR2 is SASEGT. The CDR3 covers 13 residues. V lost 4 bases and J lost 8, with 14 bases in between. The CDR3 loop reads CASSAELREGYTF. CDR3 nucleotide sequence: TGTGCCAGCAGTGCTGAGCTACGAGAGGGCTACACCTTC.

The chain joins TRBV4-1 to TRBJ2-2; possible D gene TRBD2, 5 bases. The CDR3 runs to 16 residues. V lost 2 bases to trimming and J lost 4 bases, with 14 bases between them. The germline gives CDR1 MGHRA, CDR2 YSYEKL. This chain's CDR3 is CASSQWWGEGTGELFF. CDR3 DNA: TGCGCCAGCAGCCAATGGTGGGGAGAGGGCACCGGGGAGCTGTTTTTT.

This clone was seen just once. This chain's CDR3 is CASSSRPGATNEKLFF. The CDR3 DNA reads as TGTGCCAGCAGCTCCAGACCAGGGGCAACTAATGAAAAACTGTTTTTT. This chain uses TRBV11-1 with TRBJ1-4; a weak D match, TRBD1 (6 bases). The CDR3 extends over 16 amino acids. The germline CDR1 and CDR2 sequences are SGHAT and FQDESV (reference sequence). Trimming cost V 4 bases and J 0 bases, with 12 bases left between them.